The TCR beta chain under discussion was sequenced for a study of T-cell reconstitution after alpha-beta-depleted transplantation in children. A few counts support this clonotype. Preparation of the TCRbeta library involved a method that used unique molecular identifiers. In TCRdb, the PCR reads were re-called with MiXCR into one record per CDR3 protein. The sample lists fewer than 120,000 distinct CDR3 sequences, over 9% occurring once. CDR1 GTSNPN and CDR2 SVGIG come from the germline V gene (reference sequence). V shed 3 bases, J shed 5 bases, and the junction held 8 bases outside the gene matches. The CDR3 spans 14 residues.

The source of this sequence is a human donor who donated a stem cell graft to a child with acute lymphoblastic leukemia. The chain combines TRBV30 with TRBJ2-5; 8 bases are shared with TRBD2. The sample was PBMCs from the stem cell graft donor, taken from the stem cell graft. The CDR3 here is CAWSTGGAGETQYF. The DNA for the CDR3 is TGTGCCTGGAGCACCGGGGGGGCCGGGGAGACCCAGTACTTC.